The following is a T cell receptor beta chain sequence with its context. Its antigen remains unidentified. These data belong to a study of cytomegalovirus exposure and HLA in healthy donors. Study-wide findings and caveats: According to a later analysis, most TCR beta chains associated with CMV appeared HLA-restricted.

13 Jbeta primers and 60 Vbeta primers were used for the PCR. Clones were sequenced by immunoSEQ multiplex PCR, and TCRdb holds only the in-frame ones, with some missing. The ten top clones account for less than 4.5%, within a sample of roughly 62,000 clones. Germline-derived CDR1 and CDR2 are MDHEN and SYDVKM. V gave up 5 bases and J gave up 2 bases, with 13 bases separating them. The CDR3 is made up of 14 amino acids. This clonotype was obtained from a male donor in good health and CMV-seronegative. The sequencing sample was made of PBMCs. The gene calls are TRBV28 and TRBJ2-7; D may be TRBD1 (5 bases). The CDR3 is CASSGAGIAYEQYF. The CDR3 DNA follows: TGTGCCAGCAGTGGGGCAGGGATCGCCTACGAGCAGTACTTC.